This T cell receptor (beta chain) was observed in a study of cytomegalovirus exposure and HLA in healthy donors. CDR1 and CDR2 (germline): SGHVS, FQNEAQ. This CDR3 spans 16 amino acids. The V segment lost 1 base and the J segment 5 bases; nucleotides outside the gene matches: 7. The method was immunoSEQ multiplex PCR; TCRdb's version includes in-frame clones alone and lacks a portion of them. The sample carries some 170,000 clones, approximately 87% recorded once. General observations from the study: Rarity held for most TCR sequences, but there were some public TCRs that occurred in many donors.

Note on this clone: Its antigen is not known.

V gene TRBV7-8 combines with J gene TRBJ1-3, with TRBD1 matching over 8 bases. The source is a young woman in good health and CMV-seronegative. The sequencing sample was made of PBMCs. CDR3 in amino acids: CASSLERTGIRNTIYF. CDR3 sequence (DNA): TGTGCCAGCAGCTTAGAACGGACAGGGATCAGAAACACCATATATTTT.